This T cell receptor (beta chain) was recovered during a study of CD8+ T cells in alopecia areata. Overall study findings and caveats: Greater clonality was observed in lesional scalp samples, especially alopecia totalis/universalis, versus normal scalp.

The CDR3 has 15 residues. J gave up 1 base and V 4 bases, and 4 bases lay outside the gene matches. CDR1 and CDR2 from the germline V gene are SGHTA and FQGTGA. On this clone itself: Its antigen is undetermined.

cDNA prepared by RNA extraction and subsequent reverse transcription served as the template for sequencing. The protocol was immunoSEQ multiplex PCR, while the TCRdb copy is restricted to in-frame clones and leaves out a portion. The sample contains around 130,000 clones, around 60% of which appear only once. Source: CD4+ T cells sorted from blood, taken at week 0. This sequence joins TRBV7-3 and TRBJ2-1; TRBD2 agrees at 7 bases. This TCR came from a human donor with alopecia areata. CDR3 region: CASSYGLGSYNEQFF. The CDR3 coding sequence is TGTGCCAGCAGCTACGGACTAGGATCCTACAATGAGCAGTTCTTC.